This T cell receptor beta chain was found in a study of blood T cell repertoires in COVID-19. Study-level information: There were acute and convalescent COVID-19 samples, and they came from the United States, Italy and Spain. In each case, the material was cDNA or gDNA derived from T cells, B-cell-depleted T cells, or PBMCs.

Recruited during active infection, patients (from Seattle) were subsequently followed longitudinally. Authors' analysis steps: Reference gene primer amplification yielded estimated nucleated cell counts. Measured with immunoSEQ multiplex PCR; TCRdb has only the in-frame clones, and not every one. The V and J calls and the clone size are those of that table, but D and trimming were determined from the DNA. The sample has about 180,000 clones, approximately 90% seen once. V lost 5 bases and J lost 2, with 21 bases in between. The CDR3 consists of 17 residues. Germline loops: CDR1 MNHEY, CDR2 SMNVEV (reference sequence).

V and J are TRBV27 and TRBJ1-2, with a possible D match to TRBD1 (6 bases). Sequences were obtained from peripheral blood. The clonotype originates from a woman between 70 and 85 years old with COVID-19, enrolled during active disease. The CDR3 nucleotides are TGTGCCAGCAGTAGTTTAATAGGGGGAACAGGAAACTATGGCTACACCTTC. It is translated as CASSSLIGGTGNYGYTF.